This T cell receptor beta chain was profiled in a study of CD8 T cells in ankylosing spondylitis. Findings and caveats of the study: Disease-linked clones reportedly concentrated significantly in matched ankylosing spondylitis synovial fluid. Certain motif variants had earlier been reported in reactive arthritis synovial fluid and blood. Disease-linked clones, CD8+, were relatively rare in peripheral blood.

J lost 8 bases, V lost 2 bases, and 6 bases had no gene match. This CDR3 spans 14 amino acids. Germline V gives CDR1 SGDLS, CDR2 YYNGEE. Comments on this clonotype: The antigen is undetermined.

Quantitative 5'-RACE was performed with molecular barcodes, and it yielded the TCR beta libraries. One entry per CDR3 protein results from TCRdb running MiXCR on the 5' RACE reads. The table shows about 42,000 distinct CDR3 sequences, with over 3.5% occurring only once. Sequencing was done on a sample of blood, either unsorted or a sorted T cell fraction (not recorded which). This chain links TRBV9 with TRBJ1-2; 10 bases are a match to TRBD1. The clonotype comes from a female donor with ankylosing spondylitis or in good health (not recorded which). The CDR3 sequence: CASSVGTGAGGYTF. DNA for the CDR3: TGTGCCAGCAGCGTCGGGACAGGGGCGGGAGGCTACACCTTC. The complete variable domain, with remaining parts taken from reference TRBV9 and TRBJ1-2, reads DSGVTQTPKHLITATGQRVTLRCSPRSGDLSVYWYQQSLDQGLQFLIQYYNGEERAKGNILERFSAQQFPDLHSELNLSSLELGDSALYFCASSVGTGAGGYTFGSGTRLTVV.